The sequence of this TCR beta chain was determined in a study of cytomegalovirus exposure and HLA in healthy donors. The CDR3 is made up of 15 amino acids. Germline lookup yields CDR1 SGHNT and CDR2 YYREEE (reference sequence). Trimming took 1 base from V and 2 from J; bases not matched to a gene: 3. This PCR relied on a set of 60 Vbeta primers and 13 Jbeta primers. Per the original data handling: Among the unique TCR beta chains that a later analysis counted, around 82 million in all, roughly 11 million were shared. Using immunoSEQ multiplex PCR, the repertoire was profiled, and TCRdb retains in-frame clones only, with some absent. V, J and clone size were drawn from that table, and D and trimming were deduced from the DNA. The sample table sets out some 31,000 clones.

The sequenced material came from PBMCs. This sequence joins TRBV5-4 and TRBJ2-3; TRBD2 agrees at 8 bases. The clonotype was recovered from a woman between 35 and 50 years old in good health and CMV-seropositive. The CDR3 is CASSLSSGATDTQYF. CDR3 nucleotides: TGTGCCAGCAGCTTGAGTAGCGGGGCCACAGATACGCAGTATTTT.